The 8 T cell receptor beta chains below all came from one sample that was sequenced in a study of PD-1 blockade in classical Hodgkin lymphoma (dated by TCRdb to 2020 to 2022). The library relied on the immunoSEQ multiplex PCR assay. TCRdb took over this immuneACCESS table, retaining in-frame rearrangements with V and J assigned. Such tables are incomplete; in checked studies, under half of the missing clones stem from an unresolved V gene, and the remainder is unexplained. In all, the sample holds 35,000 to 50,000 clones, and 60% to 75% of those were seen once. The ten largest make up more than 3% of the sample. Per the publication, the time point label means: cycle 4 day 1 (C4D1), after more than five weeks of nivolumab. Every trial patient had relapsed after autologous stem cell transplantation, and cohorts A, B and C differed in prior brentuximab vedotin exposure. The sequenced sample was peripheral blood mononuclear cells (PBMCs), obtained before the fourth cycle of nivolumab. These receptors all come from a human donor with classical Hodgkin lymphoma.

This clone appeared a few times. J is TRBJ2-3 and V is TRBV6-5; D unresolved. V was pared by 5 bases and J by 11 bases, with 17 bases between. Germline CDR1 and CDR2: MNHEY and SVGAGI. This CDR3 has 13 residues. The CDR3 coding sequence is TGTGCCAGCAGTCCCGAGGCCCAGGTAGGGCAGTATTTT. It codes for CASSPEAQVGQYF.

V gene TRBV10-1 combines with J gene TRBJ2-7, with TRBD1 identical over 7 bases. Germline V gene lookup returns CDR1 WNHNN and CDR2 SYGVQD (reference sequence). V was clipped by 6 bases and J by 2 bases; unmatched bases: 4. The CDR3 length is 13 residues. The CDR3 is CASRYRGTYEQYF. The CDR3 DNA is TGCGCCAGCAGATACAGGGGCACCTACGAGCAGTACTTC.

The V and J genes are TRBV19 and TRBJ1-2; possible D gene TRBD1, 6 bases. The germline V gene has CDR1 LNHDA and CDR2 SQIVND (reference sequence). The length of the CDR3 is 17 residues. The ends were cut back, 3 bases at V and 0 bases at J, with 17 bases in the middle. Here the CDR3 DNA reads TGTGCCAGTAGTATCCGGGACATTTCGATTACTAACTATGGCTACACCTTC. Encoded protein: CASSIRDISITNYGYTF.

The chain joins TRBV29-1 to TRBJ2-7, with 11 nucleotides matching TRBD1. The CDR3 has 12 residues. Trimming removed 6 bases from V and 6 bases from J; junction bases left unmatched: 4. Germline lookup yields CDR1 SQVTM and CDR2 ANQGSEA. The CDR3 spells CSVGQGDGEQYF. DNA for the CDR3: TGCAGCGTGGGACAGGGGGACGGCGAGCAGTACTTC.

Comments on this clone: The identical CDR3 is also encoded by other nucleotide sequences in the sample. The rearrangement links TRBV7-2 to TRBJ2-7; weak D call: TRBD2 (6 bases). The CDR3 is made up of 15 amino acids. Germline V gene data show CDR1 as SGHTA and CDR2 as FQGNSA. Trimming took 1 base from V and 3 from J, leaving 13 bases between them. The CDR3 DNA follows: TGTGCCAGCAGCTTAGGCCGGGGGAATAGCTACGAGCAGTACTTC. Protein product: CASSLGRGNSYEQYF.

This chain connects TRBV29-1 to TRBJ2-1, with a weak D call TRBD2 (5 bases). V was pared by 4 bases and J by 12 bases, with 13 bases between. Germline V gene sequence: CDR1 SQVTM, CDR2 ANQGSEA. There are 11 residues in the CDR3. The chain's CDR3 is CSVGGRTGQFF. The DNA of the CDR3 is TGCAGCGTTGGAGGGCGGACCGGGCAGTTCTTC.

The genes are TRBV5-8 and TRBJ1-1, with 8 bases matching TRBD1. V lost 3 bases to trimming and J lost 2 bases; unmatched junction nucleotides: 3. Germline CDR1 reads SGHTS; CDR2 reads YDEGEE. The CDR3 sequence is 14 residues long. This CDR3 reads CASSWGQVNTEAFF. In DNA, the CDR3 is TGTGCCAGCAGCTGGGGACAGGTCAACACTGAAGCTTTCTTT.

The J gene is TRBJ2-7, the V gene TRBV5-6; 8 bases align to TRBD1. The CDR3 contains 16 residues. Trimming cost V 2 bases and J 3 bases; bases outside gene matches: 10. In germline, CDR1 is SGHDT, CDR2 YYEEEE. The CDR3 DNA follows: TGTGCCAGCAGCTTTTCGGGAACGGGACAGGACTACGAGCAGTACTTC. This codes for CASSFSGTGQDYEQYF.